Sequencing of this T cell receptor (beta chain) was carried out in a study of Ad26.COV2.S vaccination and SARS-CoV-2 variants. Findings and limits, study-wide: Analytic work on TCR breadth and depth might have understated the full extent of total T cell responses.

Germline V gives CDR1 SNHLY, CDR2 FYNNEI. V lost 2 bases and J lost 5, with 15 bases in between. The CDR3 has 15 residues. About this clone itself: Its cognate antigen is unknown.

Specified treatment: roughly 20 received Ad26.COV2.S at low or high dose, single or two shots; about 5 received placebo; per-sample allocation not given. Repertoires come from day 63 after the first vaccine or placebo injection. In the vaccine, an Ad26 vector expressed the SARS-CoV-2 spike of the Wuhan strain. Data came from immunoSEQ multiplex PCR; TCRdb stores just in-frame clones and leaves some out. The profile shows 300,000 to 350,000 clones, about 87% of them singletons. This specimen was peripheral blood, taken in a trial of Ad26.COV2.S vaccine versus placebo. This chain links TRBV2 with TRBJ2-5, with TRBD2 as a possible D gene (7 bases). This clonotype originated in a person between 18 and 65 years old who received the Ad26.COV2.S COVID-19 vaccine or a placebo. The CDR3 coding sequence is TGTGCCAGCAGTGAAAACGGACTAGGGGGTGAGACCCAGTACTTC. Its translation is CASSENGLGGETQYF.